A selection of T cell receptor beta chains follows, all from one sample in a study of T cell responses to AZD1222 COVID-19 vaccine. Here immunoSEQ multiplex PCR was the method, and the copy in TCRdb shows in-frame clones only, minus some. This repertoire shows approximately 190,000 clones, approximately 92% found once; its top ten account for 1% to 1.5%. The source was peripheral blood, collected on day 0 of AZD1222 vaccination. All receptors come from an adult in good health. The CDR3 runs from the conserved cysteine through the conserved F or W. The D gene is left open where the match is weak. Only some rows state a clone size, as once, few, many or a class for expanded clones.

size	D	V	J	DNA	CDR3
.	.	TRBV2	TRBJ1-1	TGTGCCAGCAGGAGGACAGATCTGAACACTGAAGCTTTCTTT	CASRRTDLNTEAFF
.	TRBD1	TRBV28	TRBJ2-7	TGTGCCAGCAGTTTGGGACAGGGTAGCCACGAGCAGTACTTC	CASSLGQGSHEQYF
.	.	TRBV14	TRBJ1-1	TGTGCCAGCAGCCAGATTTGGACTGGTGCTTTCTTT	CASSQIWTGAFF
.	.	TRBV7-2	TRBJ2-7	TGTGCCAGCAGCTTAGGGGGAGGGGGCCGCGAGCAGTACTTC	CASSLGGGGREQYF
.	.	TRBV4-1	TRBJ1-2	TGCGCCAGCAGCCAAGGTGTAGCCGGCTATGGCTACACCTTC	CASSQGVAGYGYTF
.	TRBD1	TRBV19	TRBJ1-1	TGTGCCAGTAGTACCCTCAGGGGGGACACTGAAGCTTTCTTT	CASSTLRGDTEAFF
.	.	TRBV5-8	TRBJ2-2	TGTGCCAGCAGCTCTCAGGGTCGGGAGCTGTTTTTT	CASSSQGRELFF
few	.	TRBV7-6	TRBJ1-5	TGTGCCAGCAGCGGACAGAGCAATCAGCCCCAGCATTTT	CASSGQSNQPQHF
few	TRBD1	TRBV5-4	TRBJ1-2	TGTGCCAGCAGCTTCAGGGGGCTCGGGTCTAACTATGGCTACACCTTC	CASSFRGLGSNYGYTF
.	TRBD1	TRBV19	TRBJ1-1	TGTGCCAGTATCCTGGGACAGTCAGACACTGAAGCTTTCTTT	CASILGQSDTEAFF
.	.	TRBV5-6	TRBJ1-5	TGTGCCAGCAGCTTTTCGGGGAGTCGTCAGCCCCAGCATTTT	CASSFSGSRQPQHF
.	.	TRBV14	TRBJ2-7	TGTGCCAGCAGCCAGGGGCCCTACGAGCAGTACTTC	CASSQGPYEQYF
once	.	TRBV9	TRBJ1-6	TGTGCCAGCAGCCCGATGACCCCGGGGAATTCACCCCTCCACTTT	CASSPMTPGNSPLHF
.	.	TRBV6-5	TRBJ1-2	TGTGCCAGCAACCGGGACACAGCTAACTATGGCTACACCTTC	CASNRDTANYGYTF
.	TRBD1	TRBV12-3/TRBV12-4	TRBJ2-7	TGTGCCAGCAGTTCCGGACAGGGATACGAGCAGTACTTC	CASSSGQGYEQYF
.	TRBD1	TRBV7-8	TRBJ1-1	TGTGCCAGCAGCTTATTGCAGGGGGCTGGGACTGAAGCTTTCTTT	CASSLLQGAGTEAFF
.	.	TRBV11-2	TRBJ1-6	TGTGCCAGCAGCTTAGATTCAGGGATCTCACCCCTCCACTTT	CASSLDSGISPLHF
.	.	TRBV10-2	TRBJ1-4	TGCGCCAGTGCCCGTCTGACTAATGAAAAACTGTTTTTT	CASARLTNEKLFF
.	.	TRBV7-8	TRBJ2-3	TGTGCCAGCCCCCCCCAAGCGGCAGGGACAAGCACAGATACGCAGTATTTT	CASPPQAAGTSTDTQYF
.	.	TRBV6-4	TRBJ2-7	TGTGCCAGCAGTGACTACCTATACGAGCAGTACTTC	CASSDYLYEQYF
.	.	TRBV5-6	TRBJ1-1	TGTGCCAGCAGCTTGGCTACCACTGAAGCTTTCTTT	CASSLATTEAFF
.	.	TRBV10-3	TRBJ1-1	TGTGCCATCAGTGAGTCTCCGGGGAACACTGAAGCTTTCTTT	CAISESPGNTEAFF
.	.	TRBV28	TRBJ2-7	TGTGCCAGCAGTTTATTCCCTTACGAGCAGTACTTC	CASSLFPYEQYF
.	.	TRBV12-3/TRBV12-4	TRBJ1-6	TGTGCCAGCAGGGAACAGGCTGGTTCACCCCTCCACTTT	CASREQAGSPLHF
.	.	TRBV9	TRBJ1-5	TGTGCCAGCAGCGCGTCAGGGATGACGGGCCAGCCCCAGCATTTT	CASSASGMTGQPQHF
.	TRBD2	TRBV20-1	TRBJ2-1	TGCAGTGCTAGTCCTATGACTAGCGGGGGGAAACGTGGGGAGTTCTTC	CSASPMTSGGKRGEFF
.	.	TRBV3-1/TRBV3-2	TRBJ1-3	TGTGCCAGCAGCCAATCTTTCTCTGGAAACACCATATATTTT	CASSQSFSGNTIYF
.	TRBD1	TRBV5-1	TRBJ1-4	TGCGCCAGCAGCTCGACAGGGTTAGGAAAACTGTTTTTT	CASSSTGLGKLFF
.	.	TRBV18	TRBJ1-5	TGTGCCAGCTCACCCTCAGGGAAGTCTCAGCCCCAGCATTTT	CASSPSGKSQPQHF
.	.	TRBV11-1	TRBJ2-5	TGTGCCAGCAGTCCTAGAACCCTCCCCCAAGAGACCCAGTACTTC	CASSPRTLPQETQYF
.	.	TRBV5-6	TRBJ2-3	TGTGCCAGCAGCTTCGACCGGGAACAGAATTTT	CASSFDREQNF
.	.	TRBV19	TRBJ2-7	TGTGCCAGTAGTAGGCAGGGACCATCCTACGAGCAGTACTTC	CASSRQGPSYEQYF
.	.	TRBV18	TRBJ2-7	TGTGCCAGCTCACCCCTGGACAGTTGGGTCGGGTACGAGCAGTACTTC	CASSPLDSWVGYEQYF
.	.	TRBV14	TRBJ1-6	TGTGCCAGCAGCCAAGAGACAGCTAATTCACCCCTCCACTTT	CASSQETANSPLHF
.	.	TRBV5-1	TRBJ2-7	TGCGCCAGCAGGGCCGGGGGCCTCGGGGAGCAGTACTTC	CASRAGGLGEQYF
.	.	TRBV7-2	TRBJ1-4	TGTGCCAGCACCTGGGTTGAGAGAGAAAAACTGTTTTTT	CASTWVEREKLFF
.	.	TRBV28	TRBJ2-7	TGTGCCAGCACAAGTGGGCACGTCTTCGCCGAGCAGTACTTC	CASTSGHVFAEQYF
.	.	TRBV18	TRBJ1-5	TGTGCCAGCTCACCACCCAACTCCCAGCCCCAGCATTTT	CASSPPNSQPQHF
.	.	TRBV7-9	TRBJ1-5	TGTGCCAGCAGCTTCGGGACCCCTCATCAGCCCCAGCATTTT	CASSFGTPHQPQHF
.	.	TRBV6-1	TRBJ2-7	TGTGCCAGCAGTGAACCTACAGGGAATCTTTTCCACGAGCAGTACTTC	CASSEPTGNLFHEQYF
once	.	TRBV6-4	TRBJ2-2	TGTGCCAGCAGTGAAGGGACGGCGAACACCGGGGAGCTGTTTTTT	CASSEGTANTGELFF
.	.	TRBV5-6	TRBJ1-1	TGTGCCAGCAAAAAGAACAGGTGGAACACTGAAGCTTTCTTT	CASKKNRWNTEAFF
.	.	TRBV9	TRBJ2-2	TGTGCCAGCAGCGTACTCTATACAGGGCGAGGCCGGGAGCTGTTTTTT	CASSVLYTGRGRELFF
.	.	TRBV2	TRBJ1-2	TGTGCCAGCTGCGGGACACCCCCTAACTATGGCTACACCTTC	CASCGTPPNYGYTF
.	TRBD2	TRBV29-1	TRBJ2-3	TGCAGCGTTACACTAGCGGGGATTATTGATACGCAGTATTTT	CSVTLAGIIDTQYF
.	TRBD1	TRBV4-2	TRBJ2-1	TGTGCCAGCAACCCGGGACAGCTATACAATGAGCAGTTCTTC	CASNPGQLYNEQFF
.	TRBD1	TRBV7-3	TRBJ2-1	TGTGCCAGCAGCTCCTACAGGGGTGAGCAGTTCTTC	CASSSYRGEQFF
.	.	TRBV5-8	TRBJ1-1	TGTGCCAGCAGCCCCCCCCTAGCTGGGGCTTTCTTT	CASSPPLAGAFF
.	TRBD2	TRBV24-1	TRBJ2-5	TGTGCCACCAGTGATTCTGGGACTAGGAGAGAGACCCAGTACTTC	CATSDSGTRRETQYF
.	TRBD1	TRBV11-2	TRBJ2-3	TGTGCCAGCAGTCTGGACAGGGGGCAATATACGCAGTATTTT	CASSLDRGQYTQYF
once	.	TRBV27	TRBJ1-3	TGTGCCAGCAGTTTAGGGGGACGGCAAGGCCCTGGAAACACCATATATTTT	CASSLGGRQGPGNTIYF
.	.	TRBV21-1	TRBJ2-7	TGTGCCAGCAGCAAAGAACCGTACTACGAGCAGTACTTC	CASSKEPYYEQYF
.	.	TRBV12-3/TRBV12-4	TRBJ2-5	TGTGCCAGCAGTTTCGTATATTCAGAAACCCAGTACTTC	CASSFVYSETQYF
.	.	TRBV12-3/TRBV12-4	TRBJ1-3	TGTGCCAGCAGCCGAAACAGGGGAAACACCATATATTTT	CASSRNRGNTIYF
.	TRBD1	TRBV6-6	TRBJ2-5	TGTGCCAGCAGTCAATCCGGGACAGGCCAAGAGACCCAGTACTTC	CASSQSGTGQETQYF